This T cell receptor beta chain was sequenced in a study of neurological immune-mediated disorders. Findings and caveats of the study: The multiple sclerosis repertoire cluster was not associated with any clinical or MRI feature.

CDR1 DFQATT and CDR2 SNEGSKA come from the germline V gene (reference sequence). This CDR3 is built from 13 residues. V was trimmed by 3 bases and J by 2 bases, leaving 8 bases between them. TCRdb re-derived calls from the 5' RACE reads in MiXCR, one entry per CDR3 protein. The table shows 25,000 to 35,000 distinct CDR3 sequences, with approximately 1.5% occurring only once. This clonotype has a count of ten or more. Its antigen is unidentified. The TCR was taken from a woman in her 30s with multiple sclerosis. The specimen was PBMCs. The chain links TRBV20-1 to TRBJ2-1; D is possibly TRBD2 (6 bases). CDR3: CSASPSAYNEQFF. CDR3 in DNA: TGCAGTGCTAGCCCTAGCGCCTACAATGAGCAGTTCTTC.